This TCR beta chain was sequenced during a study of OX40 agonist ivuxolimab in advanced cancers. Study background: Ivuxolimab, an agonistic anti-OX40 (CD134) antibody, was given to patients.

Sampled blood was obtained at baseline, cycle 4 day 1, and cycle 7 day 1. Germline CDR1 is SNHLY and CDR2 is FYNNEI. V shed 7 bases and J shed 3 bases, with 6 bases lying between them. The CDR3 is 11 amino acids. A word on this clone: The target antigen is unknown.

Profiled with immunoSEQ multiplex PCR; TCRdb holds only in-frame clones, not every one. Among more than 75,000 clones, around 86% were seen once, and the ten largest hold over 0.25%. Study-wide results and limits: Also present in some nonresponders was a low level of normalized T-cell clonal expansion. In general, CD8+ T cells held more expanded clones than CD4+ did, on average.

The source of this sequence is an adult with an advanced solid tumor such as melanoma, head and neck, liver or kidney cancer. V is TRBV2 and J is TRBJ2-5; D ambiguous. The sample consisted of CD4+ or CD8+ T cells sorted from blood, taken in a trial of the OX40 agonist ivuxolimab. CDR3 loop: CASTLKETQYF. The CDR3 DNA is TGTGCCAGCACTTTGAAAGAGACCCAGTACTTC.